This T cell receptor (beta chain) is drawn from a study of beta chain features in type 1 diabetes. cDNA synthesis used the whole RNA isolate, giving expressed TCRB sequences. The data were produced by immunoSEQ multiplex PCR, yet TCRdb's version contains in-frame clones alone and is incomplete. The table shows hundreds of thousands of clones, with roughly 12% occurring only once. Germline lookup yields CDR1 SGHTA and CDR2 FQGNSA. The CDR3 sequence is 15 residues long. The V gene lost 4 bases and the J gene lost 3 bases, with 16 bases spanning the gap. Sequencing was done on a sample of naive CD4+ T cells from blood. This chain joins TRBV7-2 and TRBJ2-7; D is possibly TRBD1 (6 bases). This receptor was obtained from a man aged 18 to 29 in good health. The CDR3 nucleotides read TGTGCCAGCAGCTCCGTTACTACAGGGATCTACGAGCAGTACTTC. As protein: CASSSVTTGIYEQYF.